Below, 21 T cell receptor beta chains from the same sample are listed, as sequenced in a study of blood T cell repertoires in COVID-19. Clones were sequenced by immunoSEQ multiplex PCR, and TCRdb holds only the in-frame ones, with some missing. The sample contains about 140,000 clones, 84% of which appear only once. Sequences were obtained from PBMCs or T cells enriched from blood (not recorded which). All receptors come from a woman in her forties or fifties with acute COVID-19.

In its sample, this clone was seen a few times. This chain joins TRBV11-1 and TRBJ2-7, with a weak D call TRBD2 (6 bases). Per germline, CDR1 SGHAT and CDR2 FQDESV (reference sequence). CDR3 length equals 14 residues. The V end lost 6 bases, the J end lost 8 bases, and 20 bases lay between the germline ends. The CDR3 coding sequence is TGTGCCAGCAGGCTGACTAGGGGCTCAGCGAAGCAGTACTTC. Translation gives CASRLTRGSAKQYF.

V usage is TRBV7-2 and J usage is TRBJ1-5; D possibly corresponds to TRBD1 (6 bases). The V end was cut by 5 bases, the J end by 1 base, with 15 bases between. The CDR3 has 16 residues. CDR1 and CDR2 from the germline V gene are SGHTA and FQGNSA. In DNA form, the CDR3 reads TGTGCCAGCAGCCATTCAGCCCAGGGGAGCAATCAGCCCCAGCATTTT. As protein: CASSHSAQGSNQPQHF.

V gene TRBV6-5 combines with J gene TRBJ1-5; TRBD1 is a possible D gene (5 bases). In germline, CDR1 is MNHEY, CDR2 SVGAGI. This CDR3 spans 14 amino acids. The V gene lost 0 bases and the J gene lost 6 bases, with 9 bases spanning the gap. As DNA, the CDR3 is TGTGCCAGCAGTTACTCAGGGGTAGCTCAGCCCCAGCATTTT. It yields the protein CASSYSGVAQPQHF.

The V call is TRBV7-6, the J call TRBJ2-3, with 7 bases identical to TRBD1. The CDR3 extends over 16 amino acids. V shed 5 bases and J 0 bases; nucleotides not matched to a gene: 8. Germline CDR1 reads SGHVS; CDR2 reads FNYEAQ. CDR3 DNA: TGTGCCAGCAGCCCCGACGACAGGGCAAGCACAGATACGCAGTATTTT. It is translated as CASSPDDRASTDTQYF.

This CDR3 is CASSQGLPSTDTQYF. As DNA, the CDR3 is TGTGCCAGCAGCCAGGGACTCCCTAGCACAGATACGCAGTATTTT. V and J are TRBV3-1 (or the pseudogene TRBV3-2) and TRBJ2-3; TRBD2 might be the D (6 bases). V lost 3 bases to trimming and J lost 0 bases, with 10 bases between them. In germline, CDR1 is LGHDT, CDR2 YNNKEL (reference sequence). The CDR3 consists of 15 residues.

This clone is a singleton in its sample. V is TRBV7-3 and J is TRBJ2-3; 9 bases are a match to TRBD2. The CDR3 spans 16 residues. The junction had 9 bases not matched to a gene; V was cut back by 5 bases and J by 3 bases. Germline V gene lookup returns CDR1 SGHTA and CDR2 FQGTGA. DNA for the CDR3: TGTGCCAGCAGCGACATAGCGGGAGAGGAAACAGATACGCAGTATTTT. As protein: CASSDIAGEETDTQYF.

This clone has more than one count but fewer than ten. The chain joins TRBV7-9 to TRBJ2-5; D possibly corresponds to TRBD1 (6 bases). Trimming cost V 4 bases and J 5 bases, with 17 bases left between them. CDR1 and CDR2 from the germline V gene are SEHNR and FQNEAQ (reference sequence). The CDR3 covers 15 residues. The CDR3 bases are TGTGCCAGCAGCTCCCACAGGGAGCTAGGGGAGACCCAGTACTTC. Its translation: CASSSHRELGETQYF.

The V gene is TRBV7-9, the J gene TRBJ2-3, with D possibly matching TRBD2 (5 bases). CDR1 is SEHNR and CDR2 is FQNEAQ in the germline V gene (reference sequence). Between the trimmed V and J ends, which lost 3 bases and 10 bases, there was a span of 20 bases. This CDR3 comprises 15 residues. The CDR3 nucleotides read TGTGCCAGCAGCTTTGACGCCCGCATCGTGGGAGCGCAGTATTTT. Residues: CASSFDARIVGAQYF. The whole variable domain, filled in from reference TRBV7-9 and TRBJ2-3, reads DTGVSQNPRHKITKRGQNVTFRCDPISEHNRLYWYRQTLGQGPEFLTYFQNEAQLEKSRLLSDRFSAERPKGSFSTLEIQRTEQGDSAMYLCASSFDARIVGAQYFGPGTRLTVL.

V gene TRBV13 combines with J gene TRBJ1-2; unclear D gene. The germline gives CDR1 PRHDT, CDR2 FYEKMQ (reference sequence). The CDR3 extends over 13 amino acids. The ends were cut back, 1 base at V and 3 bases at J, with 6 bases in the middle. CDR3 coding DNA: TGTGCCAGCAGCTTAGATCTAGACTATGGCTACACCTTC. It translates to CASSLDLDYGYTF.

The chain uses TRBV19 and TRBJ2-1; 7 nucleotides align to TRBD2. The V segment lost 9 bases and the J segment 2 bases; nucleotides outside the gene matches: 7. Germline assignment: CDR1 LNHDA and CDR2 SQIVND (reference sequence). The CDR3 has 14 residues. CDR3 nucleotide sequence: TGTGCCAGACCCGTCGGGGGGACCTACAATGAGCAGTTCTTC. This gives the protein CARPVGGTYNEQFF.

The CDR3 region has the DNA TGTGCCAGCAGCGGACTAGCGGGGGAAAACAATGAGCAGTTCTTC. This encodes CASSGLAGENNEQFF. This rearrangement joins TRBV6-4 to TRBJ2-1; 13 bases fit TRBD2. After removal of 6 bases from V and 5 bases from J, the junction contained 4 bases not matched to a gene. Germline assignment: CDR1 MRHNA and CDR2 SNTAGT. This CDR3 has 15 residues.

The chain couples TRBV29-1 to TRBJ2-2; 13 bases agree with TRBD2. Germline-derived CDR1 and CDR2 are SQVTM and ANQGSEA. Trimming cost V 7 bases and J 6 bases; bases outside gene matches: 5. This CDR3 has 14 residues. The DNA for the CDR3 is TGCAGCGGCCAGACTAGCGGGAGGCCCGGGGAGCTGTTTTTT. Protein product: CSGQTSGRPGELFF.

The chain couples TRBV30 to TRBJ2-5, with 8 bases identical to TRBD2. CDR3 length: 13 residues. Germline values: CDR1 GTSNPN, CDR2 SVGIG (reference sequence). Germline trimming cut 7 bases from V and 7 bases from J; bases unmatched to any gene: 11. The CDR3 nucleotides read TGTGCCTCGGAATTGGCGGGAGGTAGGACCCAGTACTTC. Translation: CASELAGGRTQYF.

V usage is TRBV19 and J usage is TRBJ2-3; D is perhaps TRBD1 (5 bases). The germline V gene has CDR1 LNHDA and CDR2 SQIVND (reference sequence). V was trimmed by 1 base and J by 4 bases, leaving 9 bases between them. The CDR3 consists of 14 residues. CDR3 sequence (DNA): TGTGCCAGTAGTATAGCCCAGGGCCCAGATACGCAGTATTTT. Protein: CASSIAQGPDTQYF.

This chain links TRBV5-6 with TRBJ2-2; TRBD2 matches 11 bases. The CDR3 is 16 residues long. The V and J ends lost 5 bases and 0 bases, in that order; junction bases with no gene match: 3. Germline V CDR1 and CDR2: SGHDT, YYEEEE. The CDR3 region is CASSMTSGANTGELFF. The CDR3 nucleotides are TGTGCCAGCAGTATGACTAGCGGGGCGAACACCGGGGAGCTGTTTTTT.

This chain connects TRBV18 to TRBJ1-1; D not resolved. V shed 4 bases and J shed 2 bases, with 8 bases lying between them. The CDR3 contains 13 residues. Germline assignment: CDR1 KGHSH and CDR2 LQKENI. The CDR3 nucleotides are TGTGCCAGCTCACGCCCAGAAAACACTGAAGCTTTCTTT. Translation: CASSRPENTEAFF.

This clone was seen a few times. V gene TRBV20-1 combines with J gene TRBJ1-2; the D gene is possibly TRBD1 (6 bases). This CDR3 contains 14 residues. CDR1 is DFQATT, CDR2 SNEGSKA, per germline (reference sequence). Trimming cost V 3 bases and J 6 bases, with 17 bases left between them. The chain's CDR3 is CSASRGGFSDGYTF. CDR3 sequence (DNA): TGCAGTGCTAGTCGGGGGGGCTTCTCGGATGGCTACACCTTC.

The chain couples TRBV6-5 to TRBJ2-7; maybe TRBD2 (6 bases). The CDR3 has 12 amino acids. Germline assignment: CDR1 MNHEY and CDR2 SVGAGI. V shed 6 bases and J shed 4 bases, with 10 bases lying between them. The CDR3 loop is CASRKTSYEQYF. The CDR3 DNA follows: TGTGCCAGCAGGAAGACTAGTTACGAGCAGTACTTC.

The chain carries TRBV6-5 and TRBJ2-7, with 8 bases lining up with TRBD2. Germline lookup yields CDR1 MNHEY and CDR2 SVGAGI. CDR3 length: 15 amino acids. After removal of 6 bases from V and 2 bases from J, the junction contained 9 bases not matched to a gene. The CDR3 loop reads CASRKERETTYEQYF. In DNA, the CDR3 is TGTGCCAGCAGAAAAGAGCGGGAGACCACCTACGAGCAGTACTTC.

By proportion, this clone is medium-sized. The V and J genes are TRBV4-1 and TRBJ1-1, with TRBD1 matching over 9 bases. This CDR3 contains 15 residues. The germline V gene has CDR1 MGHRA and CDR2 YSYEKL. The ends lost 3 bases at V and 11 bases at J; junction bases unmatched: 13. CDR3 region: CASSQLSRDRVSAFF. The CDR3, as DNA: TGCGCCAGCAGCCAGCTATCCCGGGACAGGGTCTCCGCTTTCTTT.

On this clone itself: Other DNA sequences within the sample encode an identical CDR3. The V call is TRBV6-5, the J call TRBJ2-7; maybe TRBD1 (6 bases). The CDR3 is made up of 14 amino acids. Between the trimmed V and J ends, which lost 5 bases and 3 bases, there was a span of 14 bases. Germline CDR1 reads MNHEY; CDR2 reads SVGAGI. The CDR3 nucleotides are TGTGCCAGCAGTCCCAGACGGACAGACTACGAGCAGTACTTC. This gives the protein CASSPRRTDYEQYF.